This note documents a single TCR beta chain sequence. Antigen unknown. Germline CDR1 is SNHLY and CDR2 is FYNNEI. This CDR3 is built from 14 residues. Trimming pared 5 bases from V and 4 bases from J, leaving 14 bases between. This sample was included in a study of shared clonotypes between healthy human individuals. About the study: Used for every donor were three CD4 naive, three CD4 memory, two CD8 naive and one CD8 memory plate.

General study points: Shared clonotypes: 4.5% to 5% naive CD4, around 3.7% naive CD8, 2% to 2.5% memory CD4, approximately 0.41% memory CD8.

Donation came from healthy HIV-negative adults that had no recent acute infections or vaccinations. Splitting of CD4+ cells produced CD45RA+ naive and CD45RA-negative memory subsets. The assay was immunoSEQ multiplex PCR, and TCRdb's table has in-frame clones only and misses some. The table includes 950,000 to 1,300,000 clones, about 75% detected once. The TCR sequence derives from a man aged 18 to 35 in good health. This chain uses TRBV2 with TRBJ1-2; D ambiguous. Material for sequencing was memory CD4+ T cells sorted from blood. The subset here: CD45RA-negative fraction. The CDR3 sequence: CASSPDDGPYGYTF. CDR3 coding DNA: TGTGCCAGCAGTCCCGATGACGGGCCCTATGGCTACACCTTC.